The rows below give T cell receptor beta chains drawn from one sample of a study of vaccination effects on CD4 cells after COVID-19. Sequenced by immunoSEQ multiplex PCR; TCRdb stores in-frame clones only, minus some. The sample includes approximately 30,000 clones, about 70% of them seen just once. For these TCRs, the target antigens are not known. Sequencing used CD4+ T cells from PBMCs cultured with SARS-CoV-2 spike peptides, obtained before COVID-19 vaccination. Source of these receptors: a human donor who received a COVID-19 vaccine. The CDR3 runs from the conserved cysteine through the conserved F or W. A D gene is named only where the DNA matches it firmly. Rows may omit the clone size; those that give it use once, few, many or a size class.

TGTGCCTGGAGTTTGGCAGGGGGCTCTGGAAACACCATATATTTT CAWSLAGGSGNTIYF TRBD1 TRBJ1-3 TRBV30 once
TGTGCCAGCAGCATAGGGGACTCTATGGAGCAGTTCTTC CASSIGDSMEQFF . TRBJ2-1 TRBV12-3/TRBV12-4 .
TGTGCCAGCAGCATCATCGCGGGGGGAGTCTATGGCTACACCTTC CASSIIAGGVYGYTF . TRBJ1-2 TRBV5-6 few
TGTGCCAGCATGGACGGGTACGAGCAGTACTTC CASMDGYEQYF . TRBJ2-7 TRBV6-5 .
TGTGCCAGCAGTGAAACAGGGGGAGGCGAAAAACTGTTTTTT CASSETGGGEKLFF TRBD1 TRBJ1-4 TRBV25-1 .
TGTGCCAGCAGCCCACAAACAGGGGTGAACACTGAAGCTTTCTTT CASSPQTGVNTEAFF TRBD1 TRBJ1-1 TRBV6-5 .
TGTGCCAGCAGCTTAGAGCATTCACCCCTCCACTTT CASSLEHSPLHF . TRBJ1-6 TRBV7-9 .
TGTGCCAGCAGTTTAGCGGGGAGTAGGACAGATACGCAGTATTTT CASSLAGSRTDTQYF TRBD2 TRBJ2-3 TRBV6-2/TRBV6-3 .
TGTGCCAGCAGGGGCCAGGGGAGCACCGGGGAGCTGTTTTTT CASRGQGSTGELFF . TRBJ2-2 TRBV3-1/TRBV3-2 .
TGTGCCAGCTCACCCTACACGGGGCAGGGGGCGCAGGGCTATGGCTACACCTTC CASSPYTGQGAQGYGYTF TRBD1 TRBJ1-2 TRBV18 .
TGTGCCAGCAGTTACCGGAGCTCTGGAAACACCATATATTTT CASSYRSSGNTIYF . TRBJ1-3 TRBV6-5 .
TGCAGCGTAAACACGGACGGATACTATGGCTACACCTTC CSVNTDGYYGYTF . TRBJ1-2 TRBV29-1 once
TGTGCCAGCAGTGAAGTTCGACTAGCGGTCTACAATGAGCAGTTCTTC CASSEVRLAVYNEQFF TRBD2 TRBJ2-1 TRBV2 few
TGTGCCAGCAGCCAAGAGAGGTGGAGTTCAGATACGCAGTATTTT CASSQERWSSDTQYF . TRBJ2-3 TRBV3-1/TRBV3-2 .
TGCGCCAGCAGCCAGTTAGGCGTGACGGGACAGGGTACCTCTGGGGCTGGAAACACCATATATTTT CASSQLGVTGQGTSGAGNTIYF TRBD1 TRBJ1-3 TRBV4-1 .
TGTGCCAGCAGCTGGGGGGGCAATGAGCAGTTCTTC CASSWGGNEQFF TRBD2 TRBJ2-1 TRBV5-4 .
TGCGCCAGCAGCTTACCGACAGGGGGCGGTTTAGATACGCAGTATTTT CASSLPTGGGLDTQYF TRBD1 TRBJ2-3 TRBV5-1 .
TGTGCCAGCTCACCTTCGACAGGGGTTCCCTACGAGCAGTACTTC CASSPSTGVPYEQYF TRBD1 TRBJ2-7 TRBV18 .
TGTGCCAGTAGGGGAACAGGACCATTGAGGCAGTATTTT CASRGTGPLRQYF . TRBJ2-3 TRBV19 .
TGCGCCAGCAGCTTGGCAACGGGGGGCGATCAGCCCCAGCATTTT CASSLATGGDQPQHF . TRBJ1-5 TRBV5-1 .
TGTGCCAGTAGTATAGTAGGCGCCTCGAGGGAGTTCTTC CASSIVGASREFF . TRBJ2-1 TRBV19 .
TGTGCCAGCAGTCTATGGGGGGGCTACGAGCAGTACTTC CASSLWGGYEQYF TRBD2 TRBJ2-7 TRBV2 .
TGTGCCAGCAGCTTAGGGCCAGGATTCAATCAGCCCCAGCATTTT CASSLGPGFNQPQHF . TRBJ1-5 TRBV7-9 .
TGTGCCAGCAGCGAGTCCAAGGGCACCATGAACACTGAAGCTTTCTTT CASSESKGTMNTEAFF . TRBJ1-1 TRBV13 .
TGCAGCGTTGAAGAAAATGCGAGAGATACGCAGTATTTT CSVEENARDTQYF . TRBJ2-3 TRBV29-1 .
TGTGCCAGTAAGCTGGACTTATCCACAGATACGCAGTATTTT CASKLDLSTDTQYF . TRBJ2-3 TRBV19 .
TGTGCCAGCAGCGGAGGGACTAGTCTCTACGAGCAGTACTTC CASSGGTSLYEQYF TRBD2 TRBJ2-7 TRBV7-8 .
TGCAGCGTAGGGACTAGAGGTACAGATACGCAGTATTTT CSVGTRGTDTQYF TRBD2 TRBJ2-3 TRBV29-1 .
TGTGCCAGCAGTGCGCCGGGCCTTAACTATGGCTACACCTTC CASSAPGLNYGYTF . TRBJ1-2 TRBV27 .
TGCGCCAGCAGCTTATCCCGTCGGGATGGCTACACCTTC CASSLSRRDGYTF . TRBJ1-2 TRBV5-1 .
TGTGCCAGCAGTGAACAAATTGGGACCACTGAAGCTTTCTTT CASSEQIGTTEAFF . TRBJ1-1 TRBV2 once
TGTGCCAGCTCACGATTTACTAGCCCGGAGACCGGGGAGCTGTTTTTT CASSRFTSPETGELFF . TRBJ2-2 TRBV18 .
TGCGCCAGCGCGGGACAGGGGAGTGAAAAACTGTTTTTT CASAGQGSEKLFF TRBD1 TRBJ1-4 TRBV10-2 .
TGTGCCAGCAGTTACTCTACGGTAGCAGATGGGACCTACAATGAGCAGTTCTTC CASSYSTVADGTYNEQFF . TRBJ2-1 TRBV6-7 few
TGTGCCAGCAGTGAAGATAGCGGGAGTTACAATGAGCAGTTCTTC CASSEDSGSYNEQFF TRBD2 TRBJ2-1 TRBV2 .
TGTGCCAGCAGCTTAGCCTTTGTCAGATCCTACGAGCAGTACTTC CASSLAFVRSYEQYF . TRBJ2-7 TRBV11-2 few
TGTGCCAGTAGGACCGGGGGATACGGGGCGGCGGGGCCAACCGGGGAGCTGTTTTTT CASRTGGYGAAGPTGELFF . TRBJ2-2 TRBV19 .